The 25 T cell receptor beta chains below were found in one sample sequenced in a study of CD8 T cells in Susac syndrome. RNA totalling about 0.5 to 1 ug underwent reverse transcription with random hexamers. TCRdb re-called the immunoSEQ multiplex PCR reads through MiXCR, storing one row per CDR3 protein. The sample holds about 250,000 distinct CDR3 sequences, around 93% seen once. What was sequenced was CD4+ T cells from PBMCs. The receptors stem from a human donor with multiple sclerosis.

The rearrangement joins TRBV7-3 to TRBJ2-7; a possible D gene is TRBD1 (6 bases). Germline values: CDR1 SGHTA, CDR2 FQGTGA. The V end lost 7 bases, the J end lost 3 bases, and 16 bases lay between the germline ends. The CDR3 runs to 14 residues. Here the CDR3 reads CASTFPGTFYEQYF. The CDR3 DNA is TGTGCCAGCACCTTTCCCGGGACATTCTACGAGCAGTACTTC.

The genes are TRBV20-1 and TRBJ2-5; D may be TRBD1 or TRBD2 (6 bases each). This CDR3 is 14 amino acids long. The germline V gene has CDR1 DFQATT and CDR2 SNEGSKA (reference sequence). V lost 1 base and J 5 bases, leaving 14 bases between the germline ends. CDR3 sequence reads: CSARVGGRQETQYF. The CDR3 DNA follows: TGCAGTGCTAGAGTGGGGGGCAGGCAGGAGACCCAGTACTTC.

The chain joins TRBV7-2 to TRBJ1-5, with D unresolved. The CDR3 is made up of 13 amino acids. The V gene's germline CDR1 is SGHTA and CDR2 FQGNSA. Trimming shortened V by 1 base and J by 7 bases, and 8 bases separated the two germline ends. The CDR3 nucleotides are TGTGCCAGCAGCTTAGACAGTAAGCAGCCCCAGCATTTT. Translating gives CASSLDSKQPQHF.

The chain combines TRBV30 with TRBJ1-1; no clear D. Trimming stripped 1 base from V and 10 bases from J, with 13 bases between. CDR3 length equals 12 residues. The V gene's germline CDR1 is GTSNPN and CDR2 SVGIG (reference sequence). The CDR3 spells CAWSAGEPGAFF. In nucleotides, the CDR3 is TGTGCCTGGAGTGCCGGGGAGCCGGGAGCTTTCTTT.

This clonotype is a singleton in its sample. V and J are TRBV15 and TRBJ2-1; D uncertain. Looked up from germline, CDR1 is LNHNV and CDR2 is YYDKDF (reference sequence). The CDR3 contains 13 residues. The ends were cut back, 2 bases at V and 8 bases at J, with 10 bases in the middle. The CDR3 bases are TGTGCCACCAGCAGACGCCCCCGGGATGAGCAGTTCTTC. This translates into CATSRRPRDEQFF.

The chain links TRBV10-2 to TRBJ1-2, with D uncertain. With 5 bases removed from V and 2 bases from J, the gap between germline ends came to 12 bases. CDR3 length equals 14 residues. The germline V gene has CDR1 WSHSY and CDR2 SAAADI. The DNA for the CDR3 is TGCGCCAGCAGTTTTACGGGGAGCAACTATGGCTACACCTTC. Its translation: CASSFTGSNYGYTF.

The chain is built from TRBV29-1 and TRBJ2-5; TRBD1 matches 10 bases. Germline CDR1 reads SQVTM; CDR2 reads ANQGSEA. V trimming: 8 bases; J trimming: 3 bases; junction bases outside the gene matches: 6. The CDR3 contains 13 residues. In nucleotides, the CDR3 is TGCAGCTCGGGACAGGGGTGGGAAGAGACCCAGTACTTC. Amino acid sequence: CSSGQGWEETQYF. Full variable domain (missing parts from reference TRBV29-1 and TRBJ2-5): SAVISQKPSRDICQRGTSLTIQCQVDSQVTMMFWYRQQPGQSLTLIATANQGSEATYESGFVIDKFPISRPNLTFSTLTVSNMSPEDSSIYLCSSGQGWEETQYFGPGTRLLVL.

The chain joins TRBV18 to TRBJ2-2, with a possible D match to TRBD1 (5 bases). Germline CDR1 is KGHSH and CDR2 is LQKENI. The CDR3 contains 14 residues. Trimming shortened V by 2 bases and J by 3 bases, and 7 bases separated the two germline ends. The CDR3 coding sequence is TGTGCCAGCTCACCATCAGGGTACACCGGGGAGCTGTTTTTT. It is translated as CASSPSGYTGELFF.

The DNA of the CDR3 is TGTGCCAGCAGCGAGGGAGTCTTTACAGATACGCAGTATTTT. It is translated as CASSEGVFTDTQYF. The V gene is TRBV9, the J gene TRBJ2-3, with D perhaps matching TRBD2 (5 bases). V shed 3 bases and J shed 3 bases, with 11 bases lying between them. The CDR3 has 14 residues. From germline, CDR1 is SGDLS and CDR2 YYNGEE.

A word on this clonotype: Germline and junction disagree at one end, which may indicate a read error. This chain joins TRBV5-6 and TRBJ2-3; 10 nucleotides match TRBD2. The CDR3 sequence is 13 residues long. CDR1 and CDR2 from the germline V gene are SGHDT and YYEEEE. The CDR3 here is CASSSAPLAGRDF. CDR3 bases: TGTGCCAGCAGCTCGGCTCCACTAGCGGGGCGGGATTTT.

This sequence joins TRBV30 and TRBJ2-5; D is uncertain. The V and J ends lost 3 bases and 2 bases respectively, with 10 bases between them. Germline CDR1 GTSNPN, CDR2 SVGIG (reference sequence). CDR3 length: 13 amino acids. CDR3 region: CAWSEHLQETQYF. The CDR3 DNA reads TGTGCCTGGAGCGAACACCTACAAGAGACCCAGTACTTC. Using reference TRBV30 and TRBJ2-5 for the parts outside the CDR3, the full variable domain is SQTIHQWPATLVQPVGSPLSLECTVEGTSNPNLYWYRQAAGRGLQLLFYSVGIGQISSEVPQNLSASRPQDRQFILSSKKLLLSDSGFYLCAWSEHLQETQYFGPGTRLLVL.

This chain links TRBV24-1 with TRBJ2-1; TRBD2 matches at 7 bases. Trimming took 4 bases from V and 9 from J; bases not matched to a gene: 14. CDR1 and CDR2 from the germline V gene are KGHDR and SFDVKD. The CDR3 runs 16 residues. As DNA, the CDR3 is TGTGCCACCAGTGACCGCCGGGCTAGCGGTATACGTGAGCAGTTCTTC. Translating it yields CATSDRRASGIREQFF.

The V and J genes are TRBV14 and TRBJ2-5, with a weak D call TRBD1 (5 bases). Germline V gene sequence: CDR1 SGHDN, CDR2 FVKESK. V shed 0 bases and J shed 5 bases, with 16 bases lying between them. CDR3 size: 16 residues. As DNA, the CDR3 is TGTGCCAGCAGCCAAGAAAGGGGATTCCGTCGGGAGACCCAGTACTTC. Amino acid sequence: CASSQERGFRRETQYF.

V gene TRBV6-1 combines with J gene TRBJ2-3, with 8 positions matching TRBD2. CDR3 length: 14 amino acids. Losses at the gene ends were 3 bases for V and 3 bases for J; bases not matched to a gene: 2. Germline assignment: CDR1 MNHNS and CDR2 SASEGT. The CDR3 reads CASSDSGNTDTQYF. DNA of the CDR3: TGTGCCAGCAGTGATAGCGGGAATACAGATACGCAGTATTTT.

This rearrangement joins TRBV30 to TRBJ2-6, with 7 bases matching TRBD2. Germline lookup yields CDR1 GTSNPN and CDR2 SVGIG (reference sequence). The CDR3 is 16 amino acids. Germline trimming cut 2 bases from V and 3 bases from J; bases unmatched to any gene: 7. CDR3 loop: CAWSPRGGFGANVLTF. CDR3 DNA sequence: TGTGCCTGGAGTCCCCGGGGAGGGTTTGGGGCCAACGTCCTGACTTTC.

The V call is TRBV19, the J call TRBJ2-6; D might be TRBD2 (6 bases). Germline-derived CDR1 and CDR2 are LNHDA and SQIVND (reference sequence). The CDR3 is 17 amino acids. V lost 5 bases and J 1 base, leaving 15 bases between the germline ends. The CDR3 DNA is TGTGCCAGTAGTGTGAAGGAGGGCTGGTCTGGGGCCAACGTCCTGACTTTC. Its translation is CASSVKEGWSGANVLTF.

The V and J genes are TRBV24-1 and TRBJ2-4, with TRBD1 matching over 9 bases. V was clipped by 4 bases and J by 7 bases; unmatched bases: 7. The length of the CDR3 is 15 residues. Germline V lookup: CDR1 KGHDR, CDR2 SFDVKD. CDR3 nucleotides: TGTGCCACCAGTGACCCCAGGGACAGGGTGAACATTCAGTACTTC. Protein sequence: CATSDPRDRVNIQYF.

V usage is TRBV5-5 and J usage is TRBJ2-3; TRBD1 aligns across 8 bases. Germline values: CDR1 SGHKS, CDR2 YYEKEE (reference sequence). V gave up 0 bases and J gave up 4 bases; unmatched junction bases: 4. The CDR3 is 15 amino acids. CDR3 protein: CASSLGTGKADTQYF. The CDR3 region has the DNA TGTGCCAGCAGCTTGGGGACAGGGAAGGCAGATACGCAGTATTTT.

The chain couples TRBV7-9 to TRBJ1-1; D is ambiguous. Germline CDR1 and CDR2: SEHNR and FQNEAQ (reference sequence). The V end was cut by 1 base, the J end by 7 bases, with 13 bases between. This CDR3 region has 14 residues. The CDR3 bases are TGTGCCAGCAGCTTAGACCCGGGATCCGTTGAAGCTTTCTTT. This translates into CASSLDPGSVEAFF.

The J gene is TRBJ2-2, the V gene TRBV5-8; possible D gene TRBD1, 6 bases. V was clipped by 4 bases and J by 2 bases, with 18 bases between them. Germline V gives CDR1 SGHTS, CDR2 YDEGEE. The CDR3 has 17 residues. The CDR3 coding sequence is TGTGCCAGCAGCACCAACAGGAGAGGGGGAAACACCGGGGAGCTGTTTTTT. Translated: CASSTNRRGGNTGELFF.

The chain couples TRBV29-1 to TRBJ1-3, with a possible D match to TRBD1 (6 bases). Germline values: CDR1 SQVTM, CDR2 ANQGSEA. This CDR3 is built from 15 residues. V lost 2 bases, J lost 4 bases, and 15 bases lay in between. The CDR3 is CSVENAGAGGNTIYF. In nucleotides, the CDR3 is TGCAGCGTTGAAAACGCAGGGGCGGGAGGAAACACCATATATTTT.

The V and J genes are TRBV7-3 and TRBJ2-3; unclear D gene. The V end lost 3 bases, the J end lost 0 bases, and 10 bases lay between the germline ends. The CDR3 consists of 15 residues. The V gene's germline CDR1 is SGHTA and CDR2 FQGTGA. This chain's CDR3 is CASSFVDLSTDTQYF. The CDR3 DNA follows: TGTGCCAGCAGCTTCGTCGACCTTAGCACAGATACGCAGTATTTT.

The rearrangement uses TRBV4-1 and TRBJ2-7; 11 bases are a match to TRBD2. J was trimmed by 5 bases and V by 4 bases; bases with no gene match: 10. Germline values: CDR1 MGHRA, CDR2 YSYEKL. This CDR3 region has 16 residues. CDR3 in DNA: TGCGCCAGCAGCCGCCTTCTAGCGGGGGGCCGCCACGAGCAGTACTTC. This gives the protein CASSRLLAGGRHEQYF.

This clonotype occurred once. CDR3 residues: CASSLGLPVTDTQYF. The CDR3 DNA reads as TGCGCCAGCAGCTTGGGACTTCCCGTCACAGATACGCAGTATTTT. This chain links TRBV5-1 with TRBJ2-3; D not certain. Trimming cost V 0 bases and J 2 bases, with 10 bases left between them. CDR1 and CDR2 (germline): SGHRS, YFSETQ. The CDR3 runs to 15 residues.

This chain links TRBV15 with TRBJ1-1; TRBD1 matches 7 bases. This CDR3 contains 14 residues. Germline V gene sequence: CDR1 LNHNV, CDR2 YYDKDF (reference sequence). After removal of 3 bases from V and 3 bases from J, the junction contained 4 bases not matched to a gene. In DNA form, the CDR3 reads TGTGCCACCAGCAGGCCCAGGGGGGACACTGAAGCTTTCTTT. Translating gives CATSRPRGDTEAFF. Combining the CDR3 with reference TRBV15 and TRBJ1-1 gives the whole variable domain DAMVIQNPRYQVTQFGKPVTLSCSQTLNHNVMYWYQQKSSQAPKLLFHYYDKDFNNEADTPDNFQSRRPNTSFCFLDIRSPGLGDTAMYLCATSRPRGDTEAFFGQGTRLTVV.